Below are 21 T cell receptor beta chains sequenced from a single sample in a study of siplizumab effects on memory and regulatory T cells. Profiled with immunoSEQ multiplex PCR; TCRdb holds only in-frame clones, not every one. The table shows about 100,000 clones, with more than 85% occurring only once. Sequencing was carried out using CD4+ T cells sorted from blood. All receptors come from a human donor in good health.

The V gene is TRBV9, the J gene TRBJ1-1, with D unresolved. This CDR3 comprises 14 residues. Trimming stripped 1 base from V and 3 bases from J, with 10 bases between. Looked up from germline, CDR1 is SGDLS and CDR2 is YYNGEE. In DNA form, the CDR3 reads TGTGCCAGCAGCGTAATCAGTACGTACACTGAAGCTTTCTTT. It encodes CASSVISTYTEAFF. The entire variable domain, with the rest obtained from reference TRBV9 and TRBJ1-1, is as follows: DSGVTQTPKHLITATGQRVTLRCSPRSGDLSVYWYQQSLDQGLQFLIQYYNGEERAKGNILERFSAQQFPDLHSELNLSSLELGDSALYFCASSVISTYTEAFFGQGTRLTVV.

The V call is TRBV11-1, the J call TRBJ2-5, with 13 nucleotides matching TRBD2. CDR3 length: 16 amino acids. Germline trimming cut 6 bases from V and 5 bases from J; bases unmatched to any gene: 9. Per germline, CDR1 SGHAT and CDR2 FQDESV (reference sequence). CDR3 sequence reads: CASRPTSGGARETQYF. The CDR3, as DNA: TGTGCCAGCAGGCCAACTAGCGGGGGGGCCCGGGAGACCCAGTACTTC.

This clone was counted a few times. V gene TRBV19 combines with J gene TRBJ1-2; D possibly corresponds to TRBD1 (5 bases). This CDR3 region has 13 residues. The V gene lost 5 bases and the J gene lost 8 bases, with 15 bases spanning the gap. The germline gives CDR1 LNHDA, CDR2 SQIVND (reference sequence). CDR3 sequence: CASSERGLRGYTF. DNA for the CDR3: TGTGCCAGTAGTGAAAGGGGTCTGCGGGGCTACACCTTC.

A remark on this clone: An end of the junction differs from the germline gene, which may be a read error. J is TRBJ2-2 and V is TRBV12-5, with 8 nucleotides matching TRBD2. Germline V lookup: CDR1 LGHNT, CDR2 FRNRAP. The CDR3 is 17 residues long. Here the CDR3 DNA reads TGTGCTAGTGGTCCCCTTACTAGCGGATCGAACACCGGGAAGCTGTTTTTT. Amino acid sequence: CASGPLTSGSNTGKLFF.

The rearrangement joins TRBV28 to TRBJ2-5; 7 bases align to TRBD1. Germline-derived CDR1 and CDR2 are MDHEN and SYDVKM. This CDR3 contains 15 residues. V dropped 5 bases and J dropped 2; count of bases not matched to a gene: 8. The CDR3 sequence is CASSPGQRGQETQYF. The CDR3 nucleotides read TGTGCCAGCAGTCCGGGACAGAGAGGACAAGAGACCCAGTACTTC. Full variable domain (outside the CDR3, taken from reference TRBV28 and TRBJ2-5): DVKVTQSSRYLVKRTGEKVFLECVQDMDHENMFWYRQDPGLGLRLIYFSYDVKMKEKGDIPEGYSVSREKKERFSLILESASTNQTSMYLCASSPGQRGQETQYFGPGTRLLVL.

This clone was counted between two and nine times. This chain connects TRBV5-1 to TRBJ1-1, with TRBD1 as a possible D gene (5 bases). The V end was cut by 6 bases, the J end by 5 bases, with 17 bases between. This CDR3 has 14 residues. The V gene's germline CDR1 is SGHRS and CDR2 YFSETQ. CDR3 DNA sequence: TGCGCCAGCACCATATTTGACAGTAGAACTGAAGCTTTCTTT. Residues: CASTIFDSRTEAFF.

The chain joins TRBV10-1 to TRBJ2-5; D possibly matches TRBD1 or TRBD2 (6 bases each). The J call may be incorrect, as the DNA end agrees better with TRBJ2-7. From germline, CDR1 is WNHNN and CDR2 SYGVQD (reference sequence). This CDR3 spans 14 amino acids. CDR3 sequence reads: CASGGTQGSNEQYF. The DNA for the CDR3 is TGCGCCAGCGGCGGGACACAGGGTAGCAACGAGCAGTACTTC.

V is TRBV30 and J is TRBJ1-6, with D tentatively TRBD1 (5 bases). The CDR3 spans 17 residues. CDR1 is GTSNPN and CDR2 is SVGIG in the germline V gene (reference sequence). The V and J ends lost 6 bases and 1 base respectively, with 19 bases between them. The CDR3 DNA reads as TGTGCCTGTTCCCTCGGCAGGGTGACATCCTATAATTCACCCCTCCACTTT. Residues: CACSLGRVTSYNSPLHF.

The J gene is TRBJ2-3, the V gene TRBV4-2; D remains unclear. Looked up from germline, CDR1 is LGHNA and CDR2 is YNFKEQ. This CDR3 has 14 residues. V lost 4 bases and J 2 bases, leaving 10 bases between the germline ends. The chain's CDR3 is CASSPGGPTDTQYF. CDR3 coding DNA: TGTGCCAGCAGCCCTGGCGGACCCACAGATACGCAGTATTTT.

As DNA, the CDR3 is TGTGCCAGCATCCCTGAGGTGTCGAACACTGAAGCTTTCTTT. It specifies CASIPEVSNTEAFF. The chain carries TRBV2 and TRBJ1-1; D is ambiguous. Looked up from germline, CDR1 is SNHLY and CDR2 is FYNNEI. This CDR3 is 14 amino acids long. The germline V and J ends were trimmed by 7 bases and 1 base, with 13 bases remaining between them.

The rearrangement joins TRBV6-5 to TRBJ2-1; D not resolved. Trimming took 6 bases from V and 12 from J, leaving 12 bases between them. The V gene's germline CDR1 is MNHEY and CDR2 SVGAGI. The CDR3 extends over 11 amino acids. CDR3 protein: CASRGISRQFF. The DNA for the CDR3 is TGTGCCAGCAGGGGGATAAGTAGGCAGTTCTTC.

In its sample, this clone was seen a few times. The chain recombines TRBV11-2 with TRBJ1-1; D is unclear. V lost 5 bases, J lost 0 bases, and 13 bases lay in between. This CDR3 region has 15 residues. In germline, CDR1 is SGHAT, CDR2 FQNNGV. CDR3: CASSTNLQVNTEAFF. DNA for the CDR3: TGTGCCAGCAGCACTAATTTACAAGTGAACACTGAAGCTTTCTTT.

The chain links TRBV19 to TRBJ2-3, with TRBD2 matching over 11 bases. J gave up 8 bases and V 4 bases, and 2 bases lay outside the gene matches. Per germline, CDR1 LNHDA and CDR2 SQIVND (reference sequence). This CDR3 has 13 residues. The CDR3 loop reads CASSTGTSGTQYF. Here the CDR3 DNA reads TGTGCCAGTAGTACCGGGACTAGCGGTACGCAGTATTTT.

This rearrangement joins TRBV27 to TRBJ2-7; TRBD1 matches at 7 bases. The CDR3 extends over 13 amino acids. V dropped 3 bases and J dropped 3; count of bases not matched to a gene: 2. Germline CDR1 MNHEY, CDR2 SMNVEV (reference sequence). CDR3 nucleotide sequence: TGTGCCAGCAGTTTTCGGACAGGCTACGAGCAGTACTTC. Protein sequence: CASSFRTGYEQYF.

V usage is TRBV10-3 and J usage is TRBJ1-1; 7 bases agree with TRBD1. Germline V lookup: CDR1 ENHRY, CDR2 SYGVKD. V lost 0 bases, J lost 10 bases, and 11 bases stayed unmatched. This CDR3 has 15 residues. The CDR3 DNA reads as TGTGCCATCAGTGAGTCAACGCGGGGACAGCGCGGAGCTTTCTTT. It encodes CAISESTRGQRGAFF.

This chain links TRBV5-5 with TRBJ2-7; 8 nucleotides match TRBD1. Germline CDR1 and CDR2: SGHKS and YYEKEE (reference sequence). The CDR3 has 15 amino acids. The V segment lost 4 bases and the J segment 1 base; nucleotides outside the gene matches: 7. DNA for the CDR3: TGTGCCAGCAGCGACAGGGGCCTAGCATCCTACGAGCAGTACTTC. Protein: CASSDRGLASYEQYF. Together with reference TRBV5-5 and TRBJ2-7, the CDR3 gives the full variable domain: DAGVTQSPTHLIKTRGQQVTLRCSPISGHKSVSWYQQVLGQGPQFIFQYYEKEERGRGNFPDRFSARQFPNYSSELNVNALLLGDSALYLCASSDRGLASYEQYFGPGTRLTVT.

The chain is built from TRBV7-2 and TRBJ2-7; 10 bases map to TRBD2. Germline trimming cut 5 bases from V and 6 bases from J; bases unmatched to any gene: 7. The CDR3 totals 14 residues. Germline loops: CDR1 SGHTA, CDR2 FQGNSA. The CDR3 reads CASSPSGGVGEQYF. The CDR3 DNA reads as TGTGCCAGCAGCCCTAGCGGGGGTGTGGGCGAGCAGTACTTC.

The CDR3 loop is CASSLTSGTDTQYF. The CDR3 DNA is TGCGCCAGCAGCTTGACTAGCGGGACAGATACGCAGTATTTT. This chain links TRBV5-1 with TRBJ2-3; TRBD2 matches at 9 bases. With V trimmed by 1 base and J by 3 bases, 0 bases remained unmatched. CDR3 size: 14 residues. Germline CDR1 SGHRS, CDR2 YFSETQ.

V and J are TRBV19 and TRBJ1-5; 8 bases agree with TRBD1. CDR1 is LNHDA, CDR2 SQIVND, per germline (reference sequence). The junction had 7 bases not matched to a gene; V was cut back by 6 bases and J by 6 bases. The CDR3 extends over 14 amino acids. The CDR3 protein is CASSQDRAVQPQHF. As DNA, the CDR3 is TGTGCCAGTAGCCAGGACAGGGCAGTTCAGCCCCAGCATTTT.

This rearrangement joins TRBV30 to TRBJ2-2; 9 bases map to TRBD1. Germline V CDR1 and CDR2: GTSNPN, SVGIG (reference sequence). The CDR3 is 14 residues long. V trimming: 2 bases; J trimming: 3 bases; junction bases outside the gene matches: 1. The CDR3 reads CAWSRQGDTGELFF. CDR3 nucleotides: TGTGCCTGGAGTAGACAGGGGGACACCGGGGAGCTGTTTTTT.

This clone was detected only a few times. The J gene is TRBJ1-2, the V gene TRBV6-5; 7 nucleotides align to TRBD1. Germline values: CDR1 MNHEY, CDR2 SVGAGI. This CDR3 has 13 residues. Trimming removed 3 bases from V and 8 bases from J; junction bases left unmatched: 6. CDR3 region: CASSYATGRGYTF. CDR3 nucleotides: TGTGCCAGCAGTTATGCGACAGGGAGAGGCTACACCTTC.